These T cell receptor beta chains were read from a single sample in a study of shared clonotypes between healthy human individuals. The data were produced by immunoSEQ multiplex PCR, yet TCRdb's version contains in-frame clones alone and is incomplete. The table records about 1 million clones, around 76% of them present only once. Sequencing input: memory CD4+ T cells sorted from blood. Source of these receptors: a man between 18 and 35 years old in good health. The CDR3 runs from the conserved cysteine through the conserved F or W. The D gene is left open where the match is weak. The size entry is marked missing in some rows and otherwise reads once, few, many or a size class.

size: few; D: .; V: TRBV5-4; J: TRBJ2-1; CDR3: CASSLVSPSYNEQFF; DNA: TGTGCCAGCAGCTTAGTCAGCCCCTCCTACAATGAGCAGTTCTTC
size: .; D: .; V: TRBV7-2; J: TRBJ2-1; CDR3: CASSVGGFDEQFF; DNA: TGTGCCAGCAGCGTTGGGGGTTTCGATGAGCAGTTCTTC
size: few; D: .; V: TRBV30; J: TRBJ1-3; CDR3: CAWSNGPNRYF; DNA: TGTGCCTGGAGTAATGGCCCGAATAGGTATTTT
size: few; D: .; V: TRBV7-9; J: TRBJ2-1; CDR3: CASSSNVGGRDEQFF; DNA: TGTGCCAGCAGCTCAAACGTGGGGGGCAGAGATGAGCAGTTCTTC
size: .; D: .; V: TRBV6-6; J: TRBJ2-1; CDR3: CASRNLGGLQFF; DNA: TGTGCCAGCAGAAATCTTGGGGGCCTGCAGTTCTTC
size: few; D: TRBD1; V: TRBV5-1; J: TRBJ2-5; CDR3: CASSSGTGLRETQYF; DNA: TGCGCCAGCAGCTCCGGGACAGGGCTGCGGGAGACCCAGTACTTC
size: .; D: TRBD1; V: TRBV6-1; J: TRBJ1-5; CDR3: CASSDRGRGLNQPQHF; DNA: TGTGCCAGCAGTGATCGGGGCAGGGGGCTTAATCAGCCCCAGCATTTT
size: .; D: .; V: TRBV7-2; J: TRBJ2-7; CDR3: CASSIMGLPTYEQYF; DNA: TGTGCCAGCAGCATCATGGGACTTCCCACCTACGAGCAGTACTTC
size: .; D: .; V: TRBV5-1; J: TRBJ1-2; CDR3: CASSLGATGLNYGYTF; DNA: TGCGCCAGCAGCTTGGGAGCGACGGGACTGAACTATGGCTACACCTTC
size: .; D: .; V: TRBV2; J: TRBJ2-5; CDR3: CASILLGPTGETQYF; DNA: TGTGCCAGCATCCTTCTGGGGCCAACTGGGGAGACCCAGTACTTC
size: .; D: .; V: TRBV6-1; J: TRBJ2-3; CDR3: CASSEAGGSVTDTQYF; DNA: TGTGCCAGCAGTGAAGCGGGTGGGTCGGTCACAGATACGCAGTATTTT